This T cell receptor (beta chain) is from a study of blood T cell repertoires in COVID-19. Germline V gives CDR1 SGHNT, CDR2 YYREEE (reference sequence). This CDR3 comprises 12 residues. V was shortened by 1 base and J by 3 bases, with 4 bases between the two germline ends. Clones were sequenced by immunoSEQ multiplex PCR, and TCRdb holds only the in-frame ones, with some missing. The sample includes 100,000 or so clones, 91% of them seen just once. The count of this clone is one. The sample holds other DNA sequences that translate to the same CDR3. Input material: peripheral blood. The chain couples TRBV5-4 to TRBJ2-5; the D is unclear. This TCR was recovered from a man aged 45 to 65 with acute or convalescent COVID-19. CDR3: CASSLPKETQYF. CDR3 sequence (DNA): TGTGCCAGCAGCTTGCCAAAAGAGACCCAGTACTTC.